The 15 T cell receptor beta chains in this list originate from one sample, sequenced in a study of cytomegalovirus exposure and HLA in healthy donors. Vbeta (60) and Jbeta (13) primers were used in the PCR. Repertoires were generated with immunoSEQ multiplex PCR, while TCRdb's copy carries only in-frame clones and drops some. Seen here are about 160,000 clones, roughly 76% observed once, and the top ten hold over 1.2%. The sample taken for sequencing was PBMCs. The receptors were gathered from a man between 60 and 75 years old in good health and CMV-seronegative.

The chain carries TRBV19 and TRBJ2-1; TRBD1 is a possible D gene (6 bases). There are 19 residues in the CDR3. From germline, CDR1 is LNHDA and CDR2 SQIVND (reference sequence). V was cut by 3 bases and J by 6 bases, with 27 bases left in between. CDR3: CASSMVRTVTPRASNEQFF. DNA of the CDR3: TGTGCCAGTAGTATGGTCCGGACAGTCACTCCCCGCGCCTCCAATGAGCAGTTCTTC. Supplemented by reference TRBV19 and TRBJ2-1, the full variable domain reads DGGITQSPKYLFRKEGQNVTLSCEQNLNHDAMYWYRQDPGQGLRLIYYSQIVNDFQKGDIAEGYSVSREKKESFPLTVTSAQKNPTAFYLCASSMVRTVTPRASNEQFFGPGTRLTVL.

The chain joins TRBV7-9 to TRBJ1-1, with 8 bases matching TRBD1. The CDR3 spans 13 residues. After removal of 7 bases from V and 1 base from J, the junction contained 2 bases not matched to a gene. CDR1 and CDR2 from the germline V gene are SEHNR and FQNEAQ (reference sequence). CDR3 protein: CASIQGANTEAFF. The CDR3 region has the DNA TGTGCCAGCATCCAGGGGGCGAACACTGAAGCTTTCTTT.

The chain recombines TRBV4-2 with TRBJ2-7, with 8 bases fitting TRBD2. After removal of 1 base from V and 0 bases from J, the junction contained 2 bases not matched to a gene. CDR1 LGHNA and CDR2 YNFKEQ come from the germline V gene. The CDR3 is 15 amino acids. Here the CDR3 reads CASSQGAGASYEQYF. The CDR3 DNA reads as TGTGCCAGCAGCCAAGGAGCGGGGGCCTCCTACGAGCAGTACTTC.

As for this clone: At one end, the junction sequence differs from germline, possibly due to a read error. V is TRBV10-3 and J is TRBJ2-7; 10 bases match TRBD1. CDR3 length: 17 amino acids. Germline V gives CDR1 ENHRY, CDR2 SYGVKD. CDR3 coding DNA: TGTGCCATCAGTGAGGCCCCGGGACAGGGGTCCTCCCACGAGCAGTACTTC. This encodes CAISEAPGQGSSHEQYF.

The rearrangement links TRBV6-5 to TRBJ2-5, with TRBD2 as a possible D gene (6 bases). CDR3 length equals 15 residues. Trimming shortened V by 5 bases and J by 11 bases, and 24 bases separated the two germline ends. Germline V CDR1 and CDR2: MNHEY, SVGAGI. CDR3 residues: CASSTSGLVLREQYF. CDR3 DNA: TGTGCCAGCAGTACCTCCGGGCTGGTACTTCGGGAGCAGTACTTC.

The chain employs TRBV7-9 and TRBJ1-1, with D possibly being TRBD1 (6 bases). Germline CDR1 reads SEHNR; CDR2 reads FQNEAQ (reference sequence). There are 14 residues in the CDR3. V lost 5 bases to trimming and J lost 3 bases, with 13 bases between them. CDR3: CASSVQGWHTEAFF. DNA for the CDR3: TGTGCCAGCAGCGTACAGGGATGGCACACTGAAGCTTTCTTT. Based on the CDR3 plus reference TRBV7-9 and TRBJ1-1, the full variable domain is DTGVSQNPRHKITKRGQNVTFRCDPISEHNRLYWYRQTLGQGPEFLTYFQNEAQLEKSRLLSDRFSAERPKGSFSTLEIQRTEQGDSAMYLCASSVQGWHTEAFFGQGTRLTVV.

J is TRBJ2-5 and V is TRBV4-3, with D perhaps TRBD2 (6 bases). CDR3 length: 16 residues. Trimming cost V 0 bases and J 6 bases, with 17 bases left between them. Germline-derived CDR1 and CDR2 are LGHNA and YSLEER. CDR3 sequence: CASSQDSGGIAKTQYF. CDR3 sequence (DNA): TGCGCCAGCAGCCAAGATTCCGGCGGGATCGCGAAGACCCAGTACTTC.

With respect to this clone: One end of the junction fails to match germline, which may point to a read error. The chain uses TRBV6-1 and TRBJ2-5; 11 bases align to TRBD1. Germline values: CDR1 MNHNS, CDR2 SASEGT. The length of the CDR3 is 16 residues. CDR3 sequence: CASSEVGTGGRETQYF. CDR3 DNA sequence: TGTGCCAGCAGCGAAGTAGGGACAGGGGGACGAGAGACCCAGTACTTC.

In its sample, this clone was seen a few times. V and J are TRBV7-6 and TRBJ2-1; D is uncertain. Trimming cost V 2 bases and J 0 bases, with 8 bases left between them. This CDR3 is built from 15 residues. CDR1 is SGHVS, CDR2 FNYEAQ, per germline. CDR3 region: CASSLSIGSYNEQFF. The CDR3 nucleotides are TGTGCCAGCAGCTTATCCATCGGCTCCTACAATGAGCAGTTCTTC. The entire variable domain, with the rest obtained from reference TRBV7-6 and TRBJ2-1, is as follows: GAGVSQSPRYKVTKRGQDVALRCDPISGHVSLYWYRQALGQGPEFLTYFNYEAQQDKSGLPNDRFSAERPEGSISTLTIQRTEQRDSAMYRCASSLSIGSYNEQFFGPGTRLTVL.

The gene calls are TRBV2 and TRBJ2-5; tentatively, D is TRBD1 (5 bases). Germline V gene sequence: CDR1 SNHLY, CDR2 FYNNEI. The CDR3 spans 14 residues. Trimming cost V 3 bases and J 4 bases, with 12 bases left between them. The CDR3 region is CASSDPRAGETQYF. CDR3 bases: TGTGCCAGCAGTGACCCCAGGGCAGGAGAGACCCAGTACTTC.

The chain uses TRBV7-9 and TRBJ1-2; 10 bases agree with TRBD1. V trimming: 3 bases; J trimming: 8 bases; junction bases outside the gene matches: 6. The CDR3 has 14 amino acids. From germline, CDR1 is SEHNR and CDR2 FQNEAQ (reference sequence). CDR3 in amino acids: CASSFGTGAGGYTF. The CDR3 DNA reads TGTGCCAGCAGCTTCGGGACAGGGGCGGGGGGCTACACCTTC.

The CDR3 is CASSLEGPGTGQETQYF. In nucleotides, the CDR3 is TGTGCCAGCAGCTTAGAGGGGCCCGGGACAGGGCAAGAGACCCAGTACTTC. J is TRBJ2-5 and V is TRBV11-3; 9 nucleotides line up with TRBD1. The CDR3 is made up of 17 amino acids. CDR1 and CDR2 (germline): SGHNT, YENEEA. V trimming: 0 bases; J trimming: 2 bases; junction bases outside the gene matches: 7.

The chain employs TRBV19 and TRBJ2-3; no firm D call. This CDR3 spans 15 amino acids. With 3 bases removed from V and 2 bases from J, the gap between germline ends came to 12 bases. Germline CDR1 LNHDA, CDR2 SQIVND (reference sequence). The chain's CDR3 is CASSIFESNTDTQYF. DNA of the CDR3: TGTGCCAGTAGTATTTTTGAGAGCAACACAGATACGCAGTATTTT.

The chain carries TRBV18 and TRBJ2-7, with 9 bases fitting TRBD1. CDR1 is KGHSH and CDR2 is LQKENI in the germline V gene. The CDR3 spans 14 residues. V dropped 0 bases and J dropped 5; count of bases not matched to a gene: 2. The CDR3 here is CASSPPGTGNEQYF. CDR3 in DNA: TGTGCCAGCTCACCACCTGGGACAGGGAACGAGCAGTACTTC.

V gene TRBV9 combines with J gene TRBJ1-6; D gene ambiguous. Deletions cut 4 bases from V and 5 bases from J, with 10 bases between. Germline V gene sequence: CDR1 SGDLS, CDR2 YYNGEE. This CDR3 contains 14 residues. The CDR3 nucleotides are TGTGCCAGCAGCCTCAGACTTAATAATTCACCCCTCCACTTT. Residues: CASSLRLNNSPLHF.